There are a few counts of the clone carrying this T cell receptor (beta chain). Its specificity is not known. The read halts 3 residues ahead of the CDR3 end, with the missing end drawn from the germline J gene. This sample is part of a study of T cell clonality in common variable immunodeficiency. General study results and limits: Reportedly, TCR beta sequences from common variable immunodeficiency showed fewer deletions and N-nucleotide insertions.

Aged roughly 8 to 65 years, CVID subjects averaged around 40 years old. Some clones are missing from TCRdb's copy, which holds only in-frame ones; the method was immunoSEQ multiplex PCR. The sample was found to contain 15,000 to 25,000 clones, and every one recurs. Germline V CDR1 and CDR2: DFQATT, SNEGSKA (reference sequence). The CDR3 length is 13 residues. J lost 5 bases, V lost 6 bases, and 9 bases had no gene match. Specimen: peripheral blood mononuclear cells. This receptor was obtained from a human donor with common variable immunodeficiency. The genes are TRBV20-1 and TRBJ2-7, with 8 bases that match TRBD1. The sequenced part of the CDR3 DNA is TGCAGTGCCCCGACAGGGGAGAGGCACGAG. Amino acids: CSAPTGERHE. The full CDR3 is CSAPTGERHEQYF.